This T cell receptor (beta chain) came from a study of blood T cells in healthy people across ages. The CDR3 extends over 16 amino acids. The V end lost 3 bases, the J end lost 0 bases, and 12 bases lay between the germline ends. The authors ran a second PCR of roughly 6 to 12 cycles using a sample-barcoded 5' primer and a J-beta primer mix. Each cDNA molecule carried a tag from a template-switch adaptor that contained 12 random nucleotides. TCRdb fed the 5' RACE reads into MiXCR, producing one record per CDR3 protein. The data contain some 1.4 million distinct CDR3 sequences, 42% of them seen just once; the ten biggest clones take up 7.9%.

Input material: blood. The TCR comes from a woman aged 18-30 years in good health. The rearrangement uses TRBV12-3 or TRBV12-4 and TRBJ1-5; D is unresolved. The CDR3 nucleotides are TGTGCCAGCAGTTTGGGTTACGGTCCTAGCAATCAGCCCCAGCATTTT. It translates to CASSLGYGPSNQPQHF.